The present T cell receptor (beta chain) was sequenced within a study of blood T cell repertoires in COVID-19. Study overall: Collection of acute and convalescent COVID-19 samples took place in the United States, Italy and Spain. From T cells, B-cell-depleted T cells, or PBMCs came the material, which was cDNA or gDNA.

This CDR3 is 18 amino acids long. V shed 3 bases and J 3 bases; nucleotides not matched to a gene: 9. Germline V gives CDR1 PRHDT, CDR2 FYEKMQ (reference sequence). In the authors' methods: Nucleated cell counts were estimated from reference gene primer amplification. Sequencing used immunoSEQ multiplex PCR; TCRdb keeps in-frame clones, though not all of them. That table supplies the V and J calls and clone size; D and trimming were determined from the DNA. The sample consists of about 270,000 clones, 88% of them appearing once. This chain links TRBV13 with TRBJ2-3; 13 nucleotides line up with TRBD2. This TCR derives from a woman between 25 and 40 years old who had recovered from COVID-19. Sequences were obtained from PBMCs or T cells enriched from blood (not recorded which). The CDR3 here is CASSFLTSGGRGTDTQYF. DNA for the CDR3: TGTGCCAGCAGCTTCCTGACTAGCGGGGGGCGAGGGACAGATACGCAGTATTTT.